The rows below give T cell receptor beta chains drawn from one sample of a study of T cells in Graves' hyperthyroidism and ophthalmopathy. TCRdb fed the multiplex PCR reads into MiXCR, producing one record per CDR3 protein. The profile shows around 600,000 distinct CDR3 sequences, about 45% of them singletons. The sample taken for sequencing was peripheral blood or thyroid tissue (not recorded which). The origin of the receptors is an adult man with Graves' disease, either hyperthyroidism or ophthalmopathy (not recorded which). Each CDR3 is given with its conserved first and last residue. D genes are given only for firm matches. Clone size is shown for a subset of rows, as once, few, many or a class of expanded clone.

J gene | D gene | clone size | V gene | CDR3 DNA | CDR3 protein
TRBJ1-2 | NA | NA | TRBV7-9 | TGTGCCAGCAGCCCACCCTTGGGCGACTATGGCTACACCTTC | CASSPPLGDYGYTF
TRBJ1-2 | TRBD1 | few | TRBV13 | TGTGCCAGCAGCTCAGGGGGGCGTTCCTATGGCTACACCTTC | CASSSGGRSYGYTF
TRBJ2-7 | NA | few | TRBV11-2 | TGTGCCAGCAGCTTAGTTCCCGGAAACTACGAGCAGTACTTC | CASSLVPGNYEQYF
TRBJ2-7 | TRBD1 | NA | TRBV14 | TGTGCCTGGAACCGCGGGACAGGGATGTACGAGCAGTACTTC | CAWNRGTGMYEQYF
TRBJ2-2 | NA | NA | TRBV10-3 | TGTGCCAGCAGCCAGGACCGGCCGAACACCGGGGAGCTGTTTTTT | CASSQDRPNTGELFF
TRBJ1-5 | NA | NA | TRBV10-3 | TGTGCCATCAGTGCGGGTTACCAAGAGACCCAGCATTTT | CAISAGYQETQHF
TRBJ2-2 | NA | NA | TRBV14 | TGTGCCAGCAGCCATTTCGCCGGGGAGCTGTTTTTT | CASSHFAGELFF
TRBJ1-2 | NA | NA | TRBV12-3/TRBV12-4 | TGTGCCAGCAGTTTAACGGAGATTTCTGGCTACACCTTC | CASSLTEISGYTF
TRBJ1-2 | NA | NA | TRBV2 | TGTGCCAGCAGTTCCAGCCTCTATGGCTACACCTTC | CASSSSLYGYTF
TRBJ1-1 | NA | NA | TRBV29-1 | TGCAGTATTGCCTCGGGCAGGGGGAACACTGAAGCTTTCTTT | CSIASGRGNTEAFF
TRBJ1-1 | NA | NA | TRBV20-1 | TGCAGTGCAAGTCCCGGGACACGGAACACTGAAGCTTTCTTT | CSASPGTRNTEAFF
TRBJ2-5 | NA | NA | TRBV29-1 | TGCAGAATTGAACAACAGCAAGAGACCCAGTACTTC | CRIEQQQETQYF
TRBJ2-5 | TRBD2 | NA | TRBV24-1 | TGTGCCACCAGTGATCCGCAGTCGGCAGCGGGGGAGACCCAGTACTTC | CATSDPQSAAGETQYF
TRBJ2-7 | NA | many | TRBV2 | TGTGCCAGCATGAGTCAGGTGTTCTACGAGCAGTACTTC | CASMSQVFYEQYF
TRBJ1-2 | NA | many | TRBV15 | TGTGCCACCAGCAGAGATCTGCTCTATGGCTACACCTTC | CATSRDLLYGYTF
TRBJ2-2 | TRBD2 | few | TRBV7-8 | TGTGCCAGCAGCCCGGACCCTCTAGCGGCCGGGAACACCGGGGAGCTGTTTTTT | CASSPDPLAAGNTGELFF
TRBJ1-5 | NA | NA | TRBV4-2 | TGTGCCAGCAGCCAAGATGGGGCCAGGGGAGACCAGCCCCAGCATTTT | CASSQDGARGDQPQHF
TRBJ2-7 | TRBD1 | NA | TRBV2 | TGTGCTAAGGACAGGGACCTCGGCGAGCAGTACTTC | CAKDRDLGEQYF
TRBJ1-1 | NA | NA | TRBV20-1 | TGCAGTGCTAGCCCCATGACCAGGGGCCGGAACACTGAAGCTTTCTTT | CSASPMTRGRNTEAFF
TRBJ1-2 | NA | NA | TRBV29-1 | TGCAGCGTTGTAAGTTCGGGCTACACCTTC | CSVVSSGYTF
TRBJ1-6 | NA | many | TRBV5-1 | TGTGCCAGCAGCCTTGGACGGGAGAATTCACCCCTCCACTTT | CASSLGRENSPLHF
TRBJ1-2 | NA | NA | TRBV10-2 | TGCGCCAGCAGTGAATCACAGAACTATGGCTACACCTTC | CASSESQNYGYTF
TRBJ1-2 | TRBD1 | NA | TRBV14 | TGTGCCAGCAGCCAAGAGGACAGGGTAAACTATGGCTACACCTTC | CASSQEDRVNYGYTF
TRBJ2-5 | NA | once | TRBV20-1 | TGCAGTGCTAGAGAATCGGGCCCGGCCCAAGAGACCCAGTACTTC | CSARESGPAQETQYF
TRBJ1-4 | TRBD1 | many | TRBV4-1 | TGCGCCAGCAGCCAAGATCAGTACAGGGGTAATGAAAAACTGTTTTTT | CASSQDQYRGNEKLFF
TRBJ1-2 | NA | NA | TRBV24-1 | TGTGCCACCAGTGATTCGACAAGGGAGTCTAACTATGGCTACACCTTC | CATSDSTRESNYGYTF
TRBJ1-2 | NA | few | TRBV6-5 | TGTGCCAGCATCGAGGGGCAGGGGTCGCGTGGCTACACCTTC | CASIEGQGSRGYTF
TRBJ2-7 | TRBD2 | NA | TRBV15 | TGTGCCACCAGCAGAGGGGGGCTAGCGGGAGGACTAGCGGATTACGAGCAGTACTTC | CATSRGGLAGGLADYEQYF
TRBJ1-3 | NA | many | TRBV10-3 | TGTGCCATCAGCAGGGAGAGCTCTGGAAACACCATATATTTT | CAISRESSGNTIYF
TRBJ1-2 | NA | NA | TRBV7-2 | TGTGCCAGCAGCCCGCAGAGGCAGGGGTTAGTTGGCTACACCTTC | CASSPQRQGLVGYTF
TRBJ1-6 | NA | NA | TRBV14 | TGTGCCAGCAGCCAAGCAGGGAAGGGTAATTCACCCCTCCACTTT | CASSQAGKGNSPLHF
TRBJ2-7 | NA | NA | TRBV10-3 | TGTGCCATCAGCGGGATCTCCTACGAGCAGTACTTC | CAISGISYEQYF
TRBJ1-6 | TRBD1 | NA | TRBV24-1 | TGTGCCACCAGTGATGGAGGACAGGGGGCGCAGTCTTCACCCCTCCACTTT | CATSDGGQGAQSSPLHF
TRBJ1-4 | NA | NA | TRBV2 | TGTGCCATTGCTCTCGCAACTAATGAAAAACTGTTTTTT | CAIALATNEKLFF
TRBJ1-5 | TRBD1 | NA | TRBV15 | TGTGCCACCAGCACTGGACAGGGGGATCAGCCCCAGCATTTT | CATSTGQGDQPQHF
TRBJ1-6 | TRBD1 | NA | TRBV2 | TGTGCCAGCCGGGACAGGGGAGTTGGTACTTCACCCCTCCACTTT | CASRDRGVGTSPLHF
TRBJ2-5 | TRBD1 | NA | TRBV7-9 | TGTGCCAGCACCGGGACAGCCTACTTC | CASTGTAYF
TRBJ1-4 | NA | once | TRBV2 | TGTGCCAGCAGTGTGGCGGAGGGAGAAAAACTGTTTTTT | CASSVAEGEKLFF
TRBJ1-2 | NA | few | TRBV9 | TGTGCCAGCAGCACAACTTCGGGTTATGGCTACACCTTC | CASSTTSGYGYTF
TRBJ2-5 | TRBD1 | few | TRBV20-1 | TGCAGTGCTAGGGCCGGGACAGGGATTCAAGAGACCCAGTACTTC | CSARAGTGIQETQYF
TRBJ1-2 | NA | many | TRBV2 | TGTGCCAGCACCCCTGGGGCAGGGCGCTATGGCTACACCTTC | CASTPGAGRYGYTF
TRBJ2-5 | NA | many | TRBV7-9 | TGTGCCAGCAGCCATTGGGGCCAAGAGACCCAGTACTTC | CASSHWGQETQYF
TRBJ1-5 | NA | few | TRBV20-1 | TGCAGTGCTCTCGACGTTAGGACATCTGATGGGGCCCAGCATTTT | CSALDVRTSDGAQHF
TRBJ1-1 | TRBD1 | few | TRBV7-6 | TGTGCCAGCAGCTTAAACTTCCTTTACAGGGGGCTCGTGAACACTGAAGCTTTCTTT | CASSLNFLYRGLVNTEAFF
TRBJ1-5 | TRBD1 | NA | TRBV2 | TGTGCCAGCAGTTTGACGGACAGGCGATCTCGAAGCAATCAGCCCCGGCATTTT | CASSLTDRRSRSNQPRHF
TRBJ1-2 | NA | many | TRBV12-3/TRBV12-4 | TGTGCCAGCAGTTTAGGACAGGACTATGGCTACACCTTC | CASSLGQDYGYTF
TRBJ1-6 | NA | many | TRBV19 | TGTGCCAGTAACCGGGAGGGTTCACCCCTCCACTTT | CASNREGSPLHF
TRBJ1-4 | NA | many | TRBV19 | TGTGCCAGGCCACACCTCGCAACTAATGAAAAACTGTTTTTT | CARPHLATNEKLFF
TRBJ1-2 | TRBD1 | NA | TRBV25-1 | TGTGCCAGCAGTGAGAGTGGACAGGGACACTATGGCTACACCTTC | CASSESGQGHYGYTF
TRBJ1-4 | NA | many | TRBV10-3 | TGTGCCATCGGTCGAGAAAAACTGTTTTTT | CAIGREKLFF
TRBJ1-3 | NA | few | TRBV7-8 | TGCGCCAGCAGCCAAGATAAACTTTGGCAACAGGGCGTCATGAGGAACACCATATATTTT | CASSQDKLWQQGVMRNTIYF
TRBJ1-1 | NA | NA | TRBV7-3 | TGTGCCAGCAGCTTCGAGGTTGGGACTGAAGCTTTCTTT | CASSFEVGTEAFF
TRBJ2-7 | NA | many | TRBV20-1 | TGCAGTGCTAGAGTCGATCCCGATGCCTACGAGCAGTACTTC | CSARVDPDAYEQYF
TRBJ2-7 | NA | NA | TRBV2 | TGTGCCAGCAGTGAAAATCGACAGTCTCACGAGCAGTACTTC | CASSENRQSHEQYF
TRBJ1-2 | NA | once | TRBV19 | TGTGCCAGCCCGGATGGGATAAACTATGGCTACACCTTC | CASPDGINYGYTF
TRBJ1-5 | NA | few | TRBV20-1 | TGCAGTGCCCGGCAGGATAGCAATCAGCCCCAGCATTTT | CSARQDSNQPQHF
TRBJ1-5 | TRBD1 | NA | TRBV24-1 | TGTGCCACCAGTAAAGGACAGGCGCAATACCGGCATTTT | CATSKGQAQYRHF
TRBJ2-2 | TRBD1 | NA | TRBV3-1 | TGTGCCAGCAGCCCCCCGGGACAGGGGTCAACCGGGGAGCTGTTTTTT | CASSPPGQGSTGELFF
TRBJ1-1 | NA | many | TRBV7-9 | TGTGCCAGCAGCTTAGTAGAGAACACTGAAGCTTTCTTT | CASSLVENTEAFF